The present T cell receptor (beta chain) was sequenced within a study of shared clonotypes between healthy human individuals. Naive CD8 isolation took CD45RO-negative cells positively selected for CCR7 and excluded terminally differentiated effector memory CD45RA+ cells. Produced via immunoSEQ multiplex PCR; TCRdb's table is partial and in-frame only. Of about 750,000 clones listed, 80% to 95% are singletons. Germline lookup yields CDR1 SQVTM and CDR2 ANQGSEA. This CDR3 contains 15 residues. Unmatched junction bases numbered 5, after V lost 0 bases and J lost 1 base. The sample comprised naive CD8+ T cells sorted from blood. The TCR sequence derives from a young man in good health. V is TRBV29-1 and J is TRBJ1-1, with 7 bases that match TRBD1. The CDR3 DNA reads as TGCAGCGTTGAAGATCCCCGACAGGGGAACACTGAAGCTTTCTTT. This encodes CSVEDPRQGNTEAFF.